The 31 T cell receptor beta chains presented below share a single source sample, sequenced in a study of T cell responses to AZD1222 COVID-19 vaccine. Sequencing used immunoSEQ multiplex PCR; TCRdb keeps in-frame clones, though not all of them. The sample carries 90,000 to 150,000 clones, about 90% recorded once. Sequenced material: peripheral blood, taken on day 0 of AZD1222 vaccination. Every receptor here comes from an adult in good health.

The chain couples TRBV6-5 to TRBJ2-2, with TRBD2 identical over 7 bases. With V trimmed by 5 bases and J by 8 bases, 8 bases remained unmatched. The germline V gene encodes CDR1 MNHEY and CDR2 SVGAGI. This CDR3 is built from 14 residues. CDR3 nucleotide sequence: TGTGCCAGCAGTCCCCGGGACTATCGGGGGGAGCTGTTTTTT. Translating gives CASSPRDYRGELFF.

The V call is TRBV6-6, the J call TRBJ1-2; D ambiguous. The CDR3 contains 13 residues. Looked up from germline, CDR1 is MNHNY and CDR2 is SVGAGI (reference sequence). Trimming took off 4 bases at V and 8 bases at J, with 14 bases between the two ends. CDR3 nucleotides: TGTGCCAGCAGTTCCGACTCGGTAAAAGGCTACACCTTC. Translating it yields CASSSDSVKGYTF.

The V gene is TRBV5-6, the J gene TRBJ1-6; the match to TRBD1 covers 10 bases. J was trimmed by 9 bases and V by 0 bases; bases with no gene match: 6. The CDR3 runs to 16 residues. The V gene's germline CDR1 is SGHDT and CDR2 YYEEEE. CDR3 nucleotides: TGTGCCAGCAGCTTGGCGCGGACAGGGGGTGTTTCACCCCTCCACTTT. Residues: CASSLARTGGVSPLHF.

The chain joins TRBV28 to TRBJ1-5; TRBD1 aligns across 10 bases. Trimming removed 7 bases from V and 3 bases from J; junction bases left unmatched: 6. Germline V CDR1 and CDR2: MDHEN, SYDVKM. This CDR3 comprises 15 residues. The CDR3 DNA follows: TGTGCCAGCACTAGGGACAGGGGATTCAATCAGCCCCAGCATTTT. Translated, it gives CASTRDRGFNQPQHF.

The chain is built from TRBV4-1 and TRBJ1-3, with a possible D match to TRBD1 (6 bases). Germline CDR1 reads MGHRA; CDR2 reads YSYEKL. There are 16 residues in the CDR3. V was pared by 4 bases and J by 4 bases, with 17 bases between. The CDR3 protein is CASSRSFTGPGNTIYF. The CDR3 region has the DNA TGCGCCAGCAGCCGATCTTTTACAGGGCCGGGAAACACCATATATTTT.

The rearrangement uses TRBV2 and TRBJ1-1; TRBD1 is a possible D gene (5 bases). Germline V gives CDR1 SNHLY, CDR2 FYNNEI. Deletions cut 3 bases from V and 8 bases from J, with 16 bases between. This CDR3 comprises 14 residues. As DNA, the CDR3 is TGTGCCAGCAGTGACGCCAGGGTGAGACAAGAAGCTTTCTTT. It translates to CASSDARVRQEAFF.

CDR3 residues: CASSDFAAGANVLTF. CDR3 in DNA: TGCGCCAGCAGTGATTTTGCAGCTGGGGCCAACGTCCTGACTTTC. The rearrangement uses TRBV10-1 and TRBJ2-6; D gene ambiguous. V lost 3 bases, J lost 2 bases, and 8 bases lay in between. CDR1 and CDR2 from the germline V gene are WNHNN and SYGVQD (reference sequence). CDR3 length equals 15 residues.

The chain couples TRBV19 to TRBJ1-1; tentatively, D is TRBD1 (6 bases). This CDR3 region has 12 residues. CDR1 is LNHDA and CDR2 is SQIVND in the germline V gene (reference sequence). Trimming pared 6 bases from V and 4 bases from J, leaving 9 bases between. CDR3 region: CASRQGGTEAFF. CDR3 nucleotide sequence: TGTGCCAGTAGACAGGGAGGCACTGAAGCTTTCTTT.

The CDR3 DNA is TGTGCCAGCAGCCAAGATACTAACACCGGGGAGCTGTTTTTT. This gives the protein CASSQDTNTGELFF. This chain connects TRBV3-1 (or the pseudogene TRBV3-2) to TRBJ2-2; D gene ambiguous. V shed 0 bases and J shed 2 bases, with 4 bases lying between them. The V gene's germline CDR1 is LGHDT and CDR2 YNNKEL (reference sequence). This CDR3 contains 14 residues.

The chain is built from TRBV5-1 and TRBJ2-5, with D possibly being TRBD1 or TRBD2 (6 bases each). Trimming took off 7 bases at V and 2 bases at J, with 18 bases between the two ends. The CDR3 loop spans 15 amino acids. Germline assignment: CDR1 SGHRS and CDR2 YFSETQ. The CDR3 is CASAVNGGDQETQYF. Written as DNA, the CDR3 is TGCGCCAGCGCGGTGAACGGGGGCGATCAAGAGACCCAGTACTTC.

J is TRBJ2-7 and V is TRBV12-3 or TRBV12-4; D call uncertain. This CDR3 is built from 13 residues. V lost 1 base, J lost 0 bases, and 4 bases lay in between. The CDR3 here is CASSLGSSYEQYF. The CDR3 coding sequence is TGTGCCAGCAGTTTAGGGAGCTCCTACGAGCAGTACTTC.

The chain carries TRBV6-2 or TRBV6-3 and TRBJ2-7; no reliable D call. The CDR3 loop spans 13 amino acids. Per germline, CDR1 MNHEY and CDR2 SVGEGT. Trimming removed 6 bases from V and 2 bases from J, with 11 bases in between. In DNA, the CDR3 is TGTGCCAGCAGCCGAGGAGAAACCTACGAGCAGTACTTC. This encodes CASSRGETYEQYF.

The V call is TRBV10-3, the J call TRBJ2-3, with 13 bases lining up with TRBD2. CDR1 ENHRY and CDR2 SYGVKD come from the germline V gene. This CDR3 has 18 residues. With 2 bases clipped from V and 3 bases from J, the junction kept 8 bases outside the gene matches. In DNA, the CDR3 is TGTGCCATCAGTGAGGCGGGGACTAGCGGGACGGGGACAGATACGCAGTATTTT. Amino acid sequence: CAISEAGTSGTGTDTQYF.

This CDR3 reads CASSPVGAWDQPQHF. Here the CDR3 DNA reads TGTGCCAGCTCACCAGTAGGGGCCTGGGATCAGCCCCAGCATTTT. The rearrangement uses TRBV18 and TRBJ1-5, with D perhaps matching TRBD1 (5 bases). The germline V gene encodes CDR1 KGHSH and CDR2 LQKENI. The CDR3 has 15 residues. The V end was cut by 2 bases, the J end by 5 bases, with 13 bases between.

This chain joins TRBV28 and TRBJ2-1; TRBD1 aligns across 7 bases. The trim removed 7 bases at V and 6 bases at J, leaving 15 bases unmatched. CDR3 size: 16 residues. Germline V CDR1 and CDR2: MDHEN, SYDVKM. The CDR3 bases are TGTGCCAGCAACCACAAAGACAGGGTGGTAATCAATGAGCAGTTCTTC. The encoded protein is CASNHKDRVVINEQFF.

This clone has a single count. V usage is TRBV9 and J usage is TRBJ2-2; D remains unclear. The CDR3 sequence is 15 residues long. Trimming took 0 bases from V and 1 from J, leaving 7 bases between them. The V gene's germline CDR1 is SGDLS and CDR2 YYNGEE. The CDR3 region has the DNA TGTGCCAGCAGCGTAGGATCCGGGAACACCGGGGAGCTGTTTTTT. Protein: CASSVGSGNTGELFF.

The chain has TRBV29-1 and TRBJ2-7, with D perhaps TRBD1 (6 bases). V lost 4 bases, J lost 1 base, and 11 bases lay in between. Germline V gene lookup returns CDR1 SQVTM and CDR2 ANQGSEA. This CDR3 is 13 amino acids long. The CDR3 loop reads CSVVGATSYEQYF. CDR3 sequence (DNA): TGCAGCGTTGTGGGGGCCACTTCCTACGAGCAGTACTTC.

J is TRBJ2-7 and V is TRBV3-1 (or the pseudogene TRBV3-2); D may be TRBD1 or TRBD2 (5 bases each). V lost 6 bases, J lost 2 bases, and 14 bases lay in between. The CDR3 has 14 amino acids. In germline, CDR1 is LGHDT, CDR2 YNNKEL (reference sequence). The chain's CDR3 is CASSRSGPTYEQYF. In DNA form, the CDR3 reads TGTGCCAGCAGTCGTTCGGGACCAACCTACGAGCAGTACTTC.

This chain's CDR3 is CASSNPGTAQETQYF. CDR3 bases: TGCGCCAGCAGCAATCCGGGGACAGCACAAGAGACCCAGTACTTC. This chain links TRBV5-1 with TRBJ2-5, with TRBD1 identical over 7 bases. V was clipped by 4 bases and J by 2 bases; unmatched bases: 8. This CDR3 is built from 15 residues. Germline V gene sequence: CDR1 SGHRS, CDR2 YFSETQ.

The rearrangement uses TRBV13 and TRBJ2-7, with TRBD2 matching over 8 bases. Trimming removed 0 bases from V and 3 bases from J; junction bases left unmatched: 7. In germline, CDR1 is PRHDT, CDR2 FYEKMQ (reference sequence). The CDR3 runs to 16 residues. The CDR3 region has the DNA TGTGCCAGCAGCTTAGGCTCCGGGAGGGCAAGCTACGAGCAGTACTTC. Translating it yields CASSLGSGRASYEQYF. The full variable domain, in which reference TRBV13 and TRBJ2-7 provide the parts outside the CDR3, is AAGVIQSPRHLIKEKRETATLKCYPIPRHDTVYWYQQGPGQDPQFLISFYEKMQSDKGSIPDRFSAQQFSDYHSELNMSSLELGDSALYFCASSLGSGRASYEQYFGPGTRLTVT.

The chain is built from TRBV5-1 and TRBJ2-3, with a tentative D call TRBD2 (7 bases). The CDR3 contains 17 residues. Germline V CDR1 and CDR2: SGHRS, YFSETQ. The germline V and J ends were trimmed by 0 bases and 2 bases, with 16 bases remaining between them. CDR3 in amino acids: CASSLEGGGAFTDTQYF. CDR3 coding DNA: TGCGCCAGCAGCTTGGAAGGTGGGGGGGCCTTCACAGATACGCAGTATTTT.

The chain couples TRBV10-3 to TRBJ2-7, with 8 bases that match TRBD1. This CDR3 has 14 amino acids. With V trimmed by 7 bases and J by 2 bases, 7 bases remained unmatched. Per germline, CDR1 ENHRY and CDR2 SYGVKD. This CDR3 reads CAITEAQGAYEQYF. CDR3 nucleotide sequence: TGTGCCATCACAGAGGCACAGGGGGCCTACGAGCAGTACTTC.

This CDR3 is CASSRGHRYEQYF. The CDR3 nucleotides read TGTGCCAGCAGCAGAGGACACCGCTACGAGCAGTACTTC. The chain is built from TRBV7-6 and TRBJ2-7; TRBD1 might be the D (5 bases). Per germline, CDR1 SGHVS and CDR2 FNYEAQ. The V end was cut by 5 bases, the J end by 3 bases, with 11 bases between. The CDR3 extends over 13 amino acids.

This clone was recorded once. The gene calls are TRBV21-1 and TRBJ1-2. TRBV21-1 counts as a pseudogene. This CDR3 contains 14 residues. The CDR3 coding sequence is TGTGCCAGCAAACGTGCGGGGGCTGGCTATGGCTACACCTTC. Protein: CASKRAGAGYGYTF.

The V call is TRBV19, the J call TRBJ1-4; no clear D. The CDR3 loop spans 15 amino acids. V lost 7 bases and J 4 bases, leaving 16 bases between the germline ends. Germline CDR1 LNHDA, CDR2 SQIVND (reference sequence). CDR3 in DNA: TGTGCCAGTACGGGTCGGAACGAGGTTAATGAAAAACTGTTTTTT. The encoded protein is CASTGRNEVNEKLFF.

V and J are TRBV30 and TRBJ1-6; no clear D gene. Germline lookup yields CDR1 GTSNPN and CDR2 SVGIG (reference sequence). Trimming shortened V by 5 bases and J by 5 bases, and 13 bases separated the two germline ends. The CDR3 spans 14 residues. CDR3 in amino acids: CAWDRQVNNSPLHF. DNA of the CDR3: TGTGCCTGGGATCGACAAGTTAATAATTCACCCCTCCACTTT.

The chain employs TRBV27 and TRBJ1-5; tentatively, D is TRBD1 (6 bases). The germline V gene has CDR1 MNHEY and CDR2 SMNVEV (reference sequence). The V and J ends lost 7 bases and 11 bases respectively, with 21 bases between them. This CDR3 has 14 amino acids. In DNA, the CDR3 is TGTGCCAGCACCAATGCAAGGGGGATCGGGTCCCAGCATTTT. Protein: CASTNARGIGSQHF.

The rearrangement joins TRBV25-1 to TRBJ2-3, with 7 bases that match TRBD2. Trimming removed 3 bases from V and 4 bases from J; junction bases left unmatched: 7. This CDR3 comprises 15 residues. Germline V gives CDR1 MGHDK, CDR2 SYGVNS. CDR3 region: CASSDPGRASDTQYF. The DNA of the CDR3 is TGTGCCAGCAGTGACCCGGGGAGGGCCTCAGATACGCAGTATTTT.

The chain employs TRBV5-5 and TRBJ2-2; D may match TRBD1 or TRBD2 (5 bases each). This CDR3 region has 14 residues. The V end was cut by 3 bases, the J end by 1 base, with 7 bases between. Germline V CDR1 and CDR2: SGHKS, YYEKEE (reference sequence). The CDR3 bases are TGTGCCAGCAGCTGGGACGGGAACACCGGGGAGCTGTTTTTT. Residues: CASSWDGNTGELFF.

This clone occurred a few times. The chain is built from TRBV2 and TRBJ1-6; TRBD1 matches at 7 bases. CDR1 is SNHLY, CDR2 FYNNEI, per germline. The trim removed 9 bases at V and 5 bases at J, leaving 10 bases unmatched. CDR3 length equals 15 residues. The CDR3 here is CASHPTGMNNSPLHF. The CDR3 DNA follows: TGTGCCAGTCATCCGACAGGGATGAATAATTCACCCCTCCACTTT. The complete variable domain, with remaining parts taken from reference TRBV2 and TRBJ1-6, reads EPEVTQTPSHQVTQMGQEVILRCVPISNHLYFYWYRQILGQKVEFLVSFYNNEISEKSEIFDDQFSVERPDGSNFTLKIRSTKLEDSAMYFCASHPTGMNNSPLHFGNGTRLTVT.

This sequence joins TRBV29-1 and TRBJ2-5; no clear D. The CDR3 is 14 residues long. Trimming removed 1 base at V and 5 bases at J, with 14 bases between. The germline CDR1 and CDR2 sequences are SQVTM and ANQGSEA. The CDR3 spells CSVEGLPSVETQYF. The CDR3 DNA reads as TGCAGCGTTGAAGGTTTGCCGTCGGTGGAGACCCAGTACTTC.